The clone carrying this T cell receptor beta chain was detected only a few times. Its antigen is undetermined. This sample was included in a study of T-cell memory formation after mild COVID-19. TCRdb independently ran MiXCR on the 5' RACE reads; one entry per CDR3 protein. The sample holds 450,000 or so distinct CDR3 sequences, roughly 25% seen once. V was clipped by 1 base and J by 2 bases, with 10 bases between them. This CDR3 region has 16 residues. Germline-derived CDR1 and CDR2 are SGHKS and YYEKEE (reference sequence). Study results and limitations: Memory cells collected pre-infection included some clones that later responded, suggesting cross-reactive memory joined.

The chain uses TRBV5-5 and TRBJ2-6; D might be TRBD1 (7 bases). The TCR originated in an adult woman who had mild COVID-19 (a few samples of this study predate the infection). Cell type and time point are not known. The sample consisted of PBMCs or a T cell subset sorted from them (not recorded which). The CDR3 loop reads CASSLQGGTGANVLTF. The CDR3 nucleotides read TGTGCCAGCAGCTTGCAGGGGGGTACTGGGGCCAACGTCCTGACTTTC. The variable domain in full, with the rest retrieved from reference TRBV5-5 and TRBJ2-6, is DAGVTQSPTHLIKTRGQQVTLRCSPISGHKSVSWYQQVLGQGPQFIFQYYEKEERGRGNFPDRFSARQFPNYSSELNVNALLLGDSALYLCASSLQGGTGANVLTFGAGSRLTVL.